This entry lists 27 T cell receptor beta chains sequenced from one sample in a study of cytomegalovirus exposure and HLA in healthy donors. The PCR employed 60 Vbeta primers together with 13 Jbeta primers. Using immunoSEQ multiplex PCR, the repertoire was profiled, and TCRdb retains in-frame clones only, with some absent. Of under 45,000 clones in the sample, 60% to 85% were seen once. The sample comprised PBMCs. The receptors were sampled from a young man in good health and CMV-seronegative.

This rearrangement joins TRBV11-1 to TRBJ2-5, with 8 bases aligning to TRBD1. There are 13 residues in the CDR3. V gave up 5 bases and J gave up 12 bases; unmatched junction bases: 11. Germline CDR1 and CDR2: SGHAT and FQDESV (reference sequence). CDR3 sequence: CASSQGQAGVKYF. In nucleotides, the CDR3 is TGTGCCAGCAGCCAGGGACAGGCTGGCGTAAAGTACTTC.

This clone was recorded a few times. The gene calls are TRBV4-1 and TRBJ2-4; 8 bases match TRBD2. Germline CDR1 MGHRA, CDR2 YSYEKL. The length of the CDR3 is 15 residues. V dropped 0 bases and J dropped 6; count of bases not matched to a gene: 4. The CDR3 loop is CASSQDSGVGNIQYF. The CDR3, as DNA: TGCGCCAGCAGCCAAGATAGCGGGGTGGGAAACATTCAGTACTTC.

This clone was detected only a few times. The chain links TRBV5-5 to TRBJ1-2, with 7 bases fitting TRBD1. The CDR3 covers 15 residues. V was clipped by 1 base and J by 4 bases; unmatched bases: 7. Per the germline V gene, CDR1 is SGHKS and CDR2 is YYEKEE (reference sequence). The CDR3 spells CASSLYRQGGYGYTF. As DNA, the CDR3 is TGTGCCAGCAGCTTGTATCGCCAGGGGGGCTATGGCTACACCTTC.

This rearrangement joins TRBV21-1 to TRBJ1-1; TRBD1 is taken as the D call from the table, unchecked against the DNA. TRBV21-1 is recorded as a pseudogene. CDR3 length equals 16 residues. The CDR3 region has the DNA TGTGCCAGCAGCGGCCCTTCGTCAGGGGAGAGTACTGAAGCTTTCTTT. Encoded protein: CASSGPSSGESTEAFF.

The chain uses TRBV18 and TRBJ2-3, with 7 bases matching TRBD2. Trimming took 0 bases from V and 5 from J; bases not matched to a gene: 2. Germline CDR1 is KGHSH and CDR2 is LQKENI. This CDR3 contains 14 residues. The CDR3 is CASSPPREGDTQYF. DNA for the CDR3: TGTGCCAGCTCACCACCGAGGGAGGGAGATACGCAGTATTTT.

This rearrangement joins TRBV7-2 to TRBJ1-1; tentative D call: TRBD1 (5 bases). CDR3 length: 15 residues. The V end was cut by 2 bases, the J end by 4 bases, with 14 bases between. Germline CDR1 SGHTA, CDR2 FQGNSA. CDR3 DNA: TGTGCCAGCAGCTTATTAGGGGACTGGGGCACTGAAGCTTTCTTT. Translation gives CASSLLGDWGTEAFF.

This chain links TRBV28 with TRBJ1-1; D is undetermined. The CDR3 sequence is 13 residues long. V lost 3 bases, J lost 2 bases, and 7 bases lay in between. CDR1 and CDR2 from the germline V gene are MDHEN and SYDVKM. The CDR3 sequence: CASSLPRNTEAFF. Here the CDR3 DNA reads TGTGCCAGCAGTTTGCCGAGAAACACTGAAGCTTTCTTT.

This clone was seen a single time. The rearrangement uses TRBV6-4 and TRBJ2-7; D is undetermined. V was cut by 4 bases and J by 3 bases, with 13 bases left in between. The CDR3 is 14 amino acids. Germline assignment: CDR1 MRHNA and CDR2 SNTAGT. DNA for the CDR3: TGTGCCAGCAGTGCCGTGATCCCAGACTACGAGCAGTACTTC. Translating gives CASSAVIPDYEQYF.

Note on this clone: Relative to the germline gene, one junction end is altered; a read error may explain this. The rearrangement links TRBV7-9 to TRBJ2-7, with 11 bases aligning to TRBD1. The CDR3 contains 17 residues. Germline lookup yields CDR1 SEHNR and CDR2 FQNEAQ (reference sequence). The CDR3 region is CSSSFATGTGGSYEQYF. The CDR3 bases are TGTTCCAGCAGCTTTGCAACCGGGACAGGGGGTTCCTACGAGCAGTACTTC.

The chain links TRBV27 to TRBJ2-7, with D maybe TRBD1 (6 bases). The CDR3 spans 15 residues. CDR1 and CDR2 from the germline V gene are MNHEY and SMNVEV (reference sequence). The V gene lost 2 bases and the J gene lost 2 bases, with 13 bases spanning the gap. In DNA, the CDR3 is TGTGCCAGCAGTTTAGGAGCTCAGGGGACCTACGAGCAGTACTTC. It encodes CASSLGAQGTYEQYF.

The rearrangement uses TRBV29-1 and TRBJ2-3; D is uncertain. Per the germline V gene, CDR1 is SQVTM and CDR2 is ANQGSEA. The germline V and J ends were trimmed by 3 bases and 1 base, with 5 bases remaining between them. The CDR3 contains 12 residues. The CDR3 here is CSVDIGTDTQYF. CDR3 DNA: TGCAGCGTTGATATAGGCACAGATACGCAGTATTTT.

The chain is built from TRBV19 and TRBJ2-7; D remains ambiguous. V gave up 9 bases and J gave up 6 bases, with 12 bases separating them. Germline V gene lookup returns CDR1 LNHDA and CDR2 SQIVND (reference sequence). This CDR3 contains 11 residues. The CDR3 protein is CASRVGGEQYF. The CDR3 nucleotides are TGTGCCAGCCGGGTGGGTGGCGAGCAGTACTTC.

V gene TRBV6-1 combines with J gene TRBJ2-7; 10 nucleotides match TRBD1. CDR1 MNHNS and CDR2 SASEGT come from the germline V gene. Trimming took 2 bases from V and 2 from J; bases not matched to a gene: 3. The CDR3 has 15 amino acids. The CDR3 spells CASSEWDRGAYEQYF. DNA for the CDR3: TGTGCCAGCAGTGAATGGGACAGGGGTGCCTACGAGCAGTACTTC.

This sequence joins TRBV2 and TRBJ1-6; 8 bases align to TRBD1. This CDR3 comprises 14 residues. V dropped 5 bases and J dropped 5; count of bases not matched to a gene: 2. Germline V lookup: CDR1 SNHLY, CDR2 FYNNEI. Here the CDR3 DNA reads TGTGCCAGCAGTAACAGGGGGGATAATTCACCCCTCCACTTT. Its translation is CASSNRGDNSPLHF.

The sample holds a few counts of this clone. The chain is built from TRBV2 and TRBJ1-6; no firm D call. CDR1 and CDR2 from the germline V gene are SNHLY and FYNNEI. This CDR3 is built from 15 residues. V shed 1 base and J shed 7 bases, with 11 bases lying between them. CDR3 sequence: CASSEGVAGNSPLHF. CDR3 DNA sequence: TGTGCCAGCAGTGAAGGGGTGGCGGGAAATTCACCCCTCCACTTT.

V gene TRBV11-2 combines with J gene TRBJ2-3; 10 bases fit TRBD2. This CDR3 contains 15 residues. V lost 6 bases and J lost 4; bases outside the gene matches: 7. Looked up from germline, CDR1 is SGHAT and CDR2 is FQNNGV. The CDR3 is CASSYGLAVPDTQYF. The CDR3 nucleotides are TGTGCCAGCAGTTACGGACTAGCGGTACCAGATACGCAGTATTTT.

The V gene is TRBV10-1, the J gene TRBJ2-7; D is undetermined. The V end was cut by 0 bases, the J end by 2 bases, with 17 bases between. Germline values: CDR1 WNHNN, CDR2 SYGVQD (reference sequence). The CDR3 is 17 residues long. CDR3 in DNA: TGCGCCAGCAGTGAGTCAAGTCTGGCAGGTGTAACCTACGAGCAGTACTTC. This gives the protein CASSESSLAGVTYEQYF.

For the CDR3, the DNA is TGTGCCAGCAGCTACCCGACAGGCTCCTACGAGCAGTACTTC. As protein: CASSYPTGSYEQYF. The chain combines TRBV5-4 with TRBJ2-7, with D maybe TRBD1 (6 bases). Germline lookup yields CDR1 SGHNT and CDR2 YYREEE (reference sequence). There are 14 residues in the CDR3. The V and J ends lost 3 bases and 0 bases respectively, with 10 bases between them.

This chain uses TRBV7-2 with TRBJ2-6; D call uncertain. The CDR3 runs to 15 residues. Per germline, CDR1 SGHTA and CDR2 FQGNSA. Trimming cost V 1 base and J 2 bases, with 6 bases left between them. The CDR3 protein is CASSLGGPGANVLTF. The CDR3 DNA is TGTGCCAGCAGCTTAGGAGGCCCTGGGGCCAACGTCCTGACTTTC.

The rearrangement uses TRBV19 and TRBJ2-1; D may be TRBD2 (6 bases). This CDR3 has 15 residues. V dropped 3 bases and J dropped 0 bases, with 9 bases sitting between them. The V gene's germline CDR1 is LNHDA and CDR2 SQIVND (reference sequence). The CDR3 bases are TGTGCCAGTAGTATCGGGGGTAACTCCTACAATGAGCAGTTCTTC. This encodes CASSIGGNSYNEQFF.

The chain has TRBV7-8 and TRBJ2-7; no definite D call. In germline, CDR1 is SGHVS, CDR2 FQNEAQ. V was pared by 0 bases and J by 2 bases, with 5 bases between. The CDR3 totals 13 residues. The CDR3 sequence is CASSLAGTYEQYF. In nucleotides, the CDR3 is TGTGCCAGCAGCTTAGCCGGTACCTACGAGCAGTACTTC. The full variable domain, in which reference TRBV7-8 and TRBJ2-7 provide the parts outside the CDR3, is GAGVSQSPRYKVAKRGQDVALRCDPISGHVSLFWYQQALGQGPEFLTYFQNEAQLDKSGLPSDRFFAERPEGSVSTLKIQRTQQEDSAVYLCASSLAGTYEQYFGPGTRLTVT.

J is TRBJ1-1 and V is TRBV2; TRBD1 aligns across 10 bases. CDR3 length: 15 residues. CDR1 is SNHLY, CDR2 FYNNEI, per germline. Trimming cost V 7 bases and J 5 bases; bases outside gene matches: 10. As DNA, the CDR3 is TGTGCCAGCAACCAAGCCGGGACAGGGGTTACTGAAGCTTTCTTT. It encodes CASNQAGTGVTEAFF.

The gene calls are TRBV7-9 and TRBJ1-2, with 7 bases matching TRBD1. Germline CDR1 is SEHNR and CDR2 is FQNEAQ (reference sequence). J gave up 5 bases and V 5 bases, and 5 bases lay outside the gene matches. This CDR3 region has 13 residues. The CDR3 loop is CASSSRGAYGYTF. The CDR3 DNA reads as TGTGCCAGCAGCAGCAGGGGGGCGTATGGCTACACCTTC.

This chain links TRBV4-3 with TRBJ2-1; TRBD2 matches 10 bases. Trimming at V came to 2 bases and at J to 6 bases, leaving 4 bases not matched to a gene. CDR3 length: 15 residues. CDR1 is LGHNA, CDR2 YSLEER, per germline. In DNA form, the CDR3 reads TGCGCCAGCAGCCAAAGCGGGAGGGAGGGCAATGAGCAGTTCTTC. This translates into CASSQSGREGNEQFF.

V usage is TRBV7-2 and J usage is TRBJ2-7, with 12 bases that match TRBD2. From germline, CDR1 is SGHTA and CDR2 FQGNSA. Trimming at V came to 3 bases and at J to 5 bases, leaving 2 bases not matched to a gene. The CDR3 is 14 residues long. CDR3 in amino acids: CASSLTSGRDEQYF. The CDR3 DNA reads TGTGCCAGCAGCTTGACTAGCGGGAGAGACGAGCAGTACTTC.

As DNA, the CDR3 is TGTGCCAGCAGCTCTCAGGCGGGACTAGTCACCTACGAGCAGTACTTC. This encodes CASSSQAGLVTYEQYF. The rearrangement links TRBV7-2 to TRBJ2-7; 8 positions match TRBD2. This CDR3 region has 16 residues. Germline assignment: CDR1 SGHTA and CDR2 FQGNSA. Germline trimming cut 4 bases from V and 2 bases from J; bases unmatched to any gene: 10.

The rearrangement joins TRBV5-8 to TRBJ1-1; D is unresolved. The germline V gene encodes CDR1 SGHTS and CDR2 YDEGEE. The V and J ends lost 3 bases and 1 base respectively, with 16 bases between them. The CDR3 has 16 amino acids. CDR3 protein: CASSSETTTGNTEAFF. The DNA of the CDR3 is TGTGCCAGCAGCTCCGAGACCACGACGGGGAACACTGAAGCTTTCTTT.